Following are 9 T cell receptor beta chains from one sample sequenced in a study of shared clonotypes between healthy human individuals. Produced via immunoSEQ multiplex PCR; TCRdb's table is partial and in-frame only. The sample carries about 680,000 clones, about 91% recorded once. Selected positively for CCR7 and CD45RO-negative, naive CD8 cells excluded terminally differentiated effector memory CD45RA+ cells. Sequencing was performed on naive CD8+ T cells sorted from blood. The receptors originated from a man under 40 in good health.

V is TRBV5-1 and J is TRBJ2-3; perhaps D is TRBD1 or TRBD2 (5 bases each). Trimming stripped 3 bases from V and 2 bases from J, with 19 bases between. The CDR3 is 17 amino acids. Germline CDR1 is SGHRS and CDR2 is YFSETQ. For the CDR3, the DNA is TGCGCCAGCAGCTCCGCTCCCCACCGGGACCCCACAGATACGCAGTATTTT. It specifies CASSSAPHRDPTDTQYF.

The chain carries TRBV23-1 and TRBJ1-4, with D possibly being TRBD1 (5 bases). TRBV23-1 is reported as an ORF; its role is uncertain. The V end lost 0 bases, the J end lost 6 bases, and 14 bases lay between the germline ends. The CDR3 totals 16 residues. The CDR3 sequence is CASSQSGAGIDEKLFF. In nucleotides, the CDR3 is TGCGCCAGCAGTCAATCGGGTGCAGGGATCGATGAAAAACTGTTTTTT.

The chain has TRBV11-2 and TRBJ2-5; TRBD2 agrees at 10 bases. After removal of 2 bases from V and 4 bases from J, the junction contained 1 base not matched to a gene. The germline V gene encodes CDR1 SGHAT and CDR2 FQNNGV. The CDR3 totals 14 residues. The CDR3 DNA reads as TGTGCCAGCAGCTTACGACTAGCGGGAGAGACCCAGTACTTC. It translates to CASSLRLAGETQYF.

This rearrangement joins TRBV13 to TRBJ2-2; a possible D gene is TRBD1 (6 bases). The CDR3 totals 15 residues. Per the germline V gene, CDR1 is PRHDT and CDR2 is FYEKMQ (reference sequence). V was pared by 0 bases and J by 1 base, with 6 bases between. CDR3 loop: CASSLGQGNTGELFF. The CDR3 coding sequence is TGTGCCAGCAGCTTAGGACAGGGGAACACCGGGGAGCTGTTTTTT.

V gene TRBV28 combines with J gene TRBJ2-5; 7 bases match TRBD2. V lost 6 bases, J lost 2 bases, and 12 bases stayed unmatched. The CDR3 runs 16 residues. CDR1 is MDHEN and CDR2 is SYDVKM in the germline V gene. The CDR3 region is CASRPRLALLQETQYF. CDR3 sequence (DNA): TGTGCCAGCAGGCCCCGACTAGCCTTGCTACAAGAGACCCAGTACTTC.

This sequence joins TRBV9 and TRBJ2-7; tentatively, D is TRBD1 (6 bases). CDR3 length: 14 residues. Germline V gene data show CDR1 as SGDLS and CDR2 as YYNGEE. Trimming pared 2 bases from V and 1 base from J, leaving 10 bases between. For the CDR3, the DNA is TGTGCCAGCAGCGTTGGGACATTATCCTACGAGCAGTACTTC. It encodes CASSVGTLSYEQYF.

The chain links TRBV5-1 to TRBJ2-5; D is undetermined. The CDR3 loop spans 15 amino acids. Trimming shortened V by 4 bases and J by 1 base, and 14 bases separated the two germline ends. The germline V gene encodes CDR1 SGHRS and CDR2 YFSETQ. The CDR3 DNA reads TGCGCCAGCAGCCCGGAATCGGCCTTCCAAGAGACCCAGTACTTC. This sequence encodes CASSPESAFQETQYF.

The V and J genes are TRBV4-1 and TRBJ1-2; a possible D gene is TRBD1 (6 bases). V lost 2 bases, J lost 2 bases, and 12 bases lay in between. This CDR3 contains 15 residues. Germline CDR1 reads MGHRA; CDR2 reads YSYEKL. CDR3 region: CASSQRQVGNYGYTF. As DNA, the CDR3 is TGCGCCAGCAGCCAAAGACAGGTCGGAAACTATGGCTACACCTTC.

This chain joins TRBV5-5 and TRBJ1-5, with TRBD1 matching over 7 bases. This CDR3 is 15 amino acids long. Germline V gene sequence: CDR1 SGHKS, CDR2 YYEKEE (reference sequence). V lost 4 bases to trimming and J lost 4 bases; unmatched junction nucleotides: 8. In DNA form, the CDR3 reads TGTGCCAGCAGCGGTCGGGACAGTATAAATCAGCCCCAGCATTTT. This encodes CASSGRDSINQPQHF.